The TCR beta chain under discussion was sequenced for a study of cytomegalovirus exposure and HLA in healthy donors. Regarding the study as a whole: Most TCR sequences were seen very rarely across donors, but some public TCRs occurred in many. Among the CMV-associated chains, a few were confirmed in vitro as specific for CMV antigens.

Researchers ran the PCR with 60 Vbeta and 13 Jbeta primers. Here immunoSEQ multiplex PCR was the method, and the copy in TCRdb shows in-frame clones only, minus some. The sample lists 150,000 or so clones; about 85% were seen once. In regard to this clone: Its target is unknown.

Trimming shortened V by 1 base and J by 8 bases, and 8 bases separated the two germline ends. This CDR3 is built from 12 residues. Germline V gene data show CDR1 as LGHNA and CDR2 as YNFKEQ. The rearrangement links TRBV4-2 to TRBJ1-2; D remains unclear. The receptor comes from a woman between 18 and 30 years old in good health and CMV-seronegative. Sequenced sample: PBMCs. This CDR3 reads CASSQGGFGYTF. The CDR3 DNA is TGTGCCAGCAGCCAAGGAGGTTTCGGCTACACCTTC.